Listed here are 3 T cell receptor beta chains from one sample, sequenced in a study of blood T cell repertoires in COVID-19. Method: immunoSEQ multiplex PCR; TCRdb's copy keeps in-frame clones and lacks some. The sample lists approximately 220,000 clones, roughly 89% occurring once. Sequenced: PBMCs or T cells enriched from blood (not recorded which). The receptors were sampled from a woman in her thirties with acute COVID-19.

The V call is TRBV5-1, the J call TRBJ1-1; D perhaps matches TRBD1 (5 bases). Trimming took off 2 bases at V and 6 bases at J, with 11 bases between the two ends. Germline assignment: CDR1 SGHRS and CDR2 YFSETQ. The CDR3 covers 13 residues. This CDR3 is CASSFRGEAEAFF. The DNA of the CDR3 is TGCGCCAGCAGCTTTAGGGGTGAGGCTGAAGCTTTCTTT.

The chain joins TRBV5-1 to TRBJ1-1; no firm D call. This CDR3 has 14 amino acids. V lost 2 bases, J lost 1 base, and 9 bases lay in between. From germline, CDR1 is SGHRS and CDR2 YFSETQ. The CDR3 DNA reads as TGCGCCAGCAGCTTACTGAGAGGGAACACTGAAGCTTTCTTT. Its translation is CASSLLRGNTEAFF.

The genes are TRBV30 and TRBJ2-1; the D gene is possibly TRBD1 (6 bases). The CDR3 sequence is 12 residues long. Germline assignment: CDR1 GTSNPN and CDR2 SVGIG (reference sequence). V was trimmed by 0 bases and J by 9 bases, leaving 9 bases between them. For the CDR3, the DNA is TGTGCCTGGAGTGTACAGGGCATTGAGCAGTTCTTC. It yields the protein CAWSVQGIEQFF. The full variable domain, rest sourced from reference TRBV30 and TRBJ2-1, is SQTIHQWPATLVQPVGSPLSLECTVEGTSNPNLYWYRQAAGRGLQLLFYSVGIGQISSEVPQNLSASRPQDRQFILSSKKLLLSDSGFYLCAWSVQGIEQFFGPGTRLTVL.